This T cell receptor beta chain is drawn from a study of OX40 agonist ivuxolimab in advanced cancers. The data were produced by immunoSEQ multiplex PCR, yet TCRdb's version contains in-frame clones alone and is incomplete. The profile shows fewer than 200,000 clones, roughly 94% of them singletons. Study results and caveats: Several nonresponders also turned out to have low normalized T-cell clonal expansion.

Sampling times: baseline, cycle 4 day 1, cycle 7 day 1. Turning to this clone: The antigen is not known.

The sequence was obtained from an adult with an advanced solid tumor such as melanoma, head and neck, liver or kidney cancer. The sample was CD4+ or CD8+ T cells sorted from blood, taken in a trial of the OX40 agonist ivuxolimab.

As DNA, the CDR3 is TGTGCCAGCAGTCCAGGGACAGTCCCCTACGAGCAGTACTTC. Its translation is CASSPGTVPYEQYF. This chain connects TRBV27 to TRBJ2-7; 7 bases are shared with TRBD1. The V and J ends lost 5 bases and 2 bases, in that order; junction bases with no gene match: 6. Per the germline V gene, CDR1 is MNHEY and CDR2 is SMNVEV (reference sequence). CDR3 length equals 14 residues.